This T cell receptor (beta chain) was sequenced during a study of control samples from healthy donors and cancer patients. There are 14 residues in the CDR3. The germline V and J ends were trimmed by 5 bases and 0 bases, with 11 bases remaining between them. CDR1 and CDR2 (germline): LNHDA, SQIVND (reference sequence). The assay was immunoSEQ multiplex PCR, and TCRdb's table has in-frame clones only and misses some. The profile covers 120,000 to 150,000 clones, with 89% appearing a single time and around 4.6% taken by the ten largest. Specimen: blood. The clonotype comes from a man younger than 45 in good health. The J gene is TRBJ2-7, the V gene TRBV19, with D perhaps matching TRBD1 (6 bases). CDR3 sequence reads: CASSQGQFSYEQYF. The CDR3 nucleotides are TGTGCCAGTAGTCAAGGACAGTTCTCCTACGAGCAGTACTTC. Filled out from reference TRBV19 and TRBJ2-7, the complete variable domain reads DGGITQSPKYLFRKEGQNVTLSCEQNLNHDAMYWYRQDPGQGLRLIYYSQIVNDFQKGDIAEGYSVSREKKESFPLTVTSAQKNPTAFYLCASSQGQFSYEQYFGPGTRLTVT.